This TCR beta chain was documented in a study of blood T cell repertoires in COVID-19. The repertoire was sequenced with immunoSEQ multiplex PCR; TCRdb's copy has only in-frame clones and lacks some. The table includes under 350,000 clones, 70% to 90% detected once. This clone was seen only a few times. Participants' reported clinical history set cohort assignment. Each recovered donor of Cohort 3 presented with two negative PCRs, clearance, or symptom resolution. Germline V gives CDR1 LNHDA, CDR2 SQIVND (reference sequence). The CDR3 spans 12 residues. V lost 2 bases, J lost 6 bases, and 5 bases lay in between.

The TCR sequence derives from a man in his thirties or forties who had recovered from COVID-19. The chain has TRBV19 and TRBJ1-5; D remains ambiguous. Sequences were obtained from PBMCs or T cells enriched from blood (not recorded which). The CDR3 sequence: CASSISGQPQHF. In nucleotides, the CDR3 is TGTGCCAGTAGTATATCGGGTCAGCCCCAGCATTTT.